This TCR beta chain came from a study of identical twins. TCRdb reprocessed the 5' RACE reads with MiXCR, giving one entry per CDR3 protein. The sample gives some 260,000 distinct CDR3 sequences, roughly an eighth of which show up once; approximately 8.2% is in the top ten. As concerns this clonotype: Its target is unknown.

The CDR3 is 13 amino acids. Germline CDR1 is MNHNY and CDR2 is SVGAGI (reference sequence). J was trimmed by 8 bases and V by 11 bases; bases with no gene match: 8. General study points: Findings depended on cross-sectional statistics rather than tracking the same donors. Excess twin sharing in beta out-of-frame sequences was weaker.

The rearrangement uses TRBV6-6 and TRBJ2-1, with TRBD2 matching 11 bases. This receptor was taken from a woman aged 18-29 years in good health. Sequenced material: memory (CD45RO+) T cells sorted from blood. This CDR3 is CAVRLAGGYEQFF. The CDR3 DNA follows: TGTGCCGTCCGGCTAGCGGGGGGTTATGAGCAGTTCTTC.